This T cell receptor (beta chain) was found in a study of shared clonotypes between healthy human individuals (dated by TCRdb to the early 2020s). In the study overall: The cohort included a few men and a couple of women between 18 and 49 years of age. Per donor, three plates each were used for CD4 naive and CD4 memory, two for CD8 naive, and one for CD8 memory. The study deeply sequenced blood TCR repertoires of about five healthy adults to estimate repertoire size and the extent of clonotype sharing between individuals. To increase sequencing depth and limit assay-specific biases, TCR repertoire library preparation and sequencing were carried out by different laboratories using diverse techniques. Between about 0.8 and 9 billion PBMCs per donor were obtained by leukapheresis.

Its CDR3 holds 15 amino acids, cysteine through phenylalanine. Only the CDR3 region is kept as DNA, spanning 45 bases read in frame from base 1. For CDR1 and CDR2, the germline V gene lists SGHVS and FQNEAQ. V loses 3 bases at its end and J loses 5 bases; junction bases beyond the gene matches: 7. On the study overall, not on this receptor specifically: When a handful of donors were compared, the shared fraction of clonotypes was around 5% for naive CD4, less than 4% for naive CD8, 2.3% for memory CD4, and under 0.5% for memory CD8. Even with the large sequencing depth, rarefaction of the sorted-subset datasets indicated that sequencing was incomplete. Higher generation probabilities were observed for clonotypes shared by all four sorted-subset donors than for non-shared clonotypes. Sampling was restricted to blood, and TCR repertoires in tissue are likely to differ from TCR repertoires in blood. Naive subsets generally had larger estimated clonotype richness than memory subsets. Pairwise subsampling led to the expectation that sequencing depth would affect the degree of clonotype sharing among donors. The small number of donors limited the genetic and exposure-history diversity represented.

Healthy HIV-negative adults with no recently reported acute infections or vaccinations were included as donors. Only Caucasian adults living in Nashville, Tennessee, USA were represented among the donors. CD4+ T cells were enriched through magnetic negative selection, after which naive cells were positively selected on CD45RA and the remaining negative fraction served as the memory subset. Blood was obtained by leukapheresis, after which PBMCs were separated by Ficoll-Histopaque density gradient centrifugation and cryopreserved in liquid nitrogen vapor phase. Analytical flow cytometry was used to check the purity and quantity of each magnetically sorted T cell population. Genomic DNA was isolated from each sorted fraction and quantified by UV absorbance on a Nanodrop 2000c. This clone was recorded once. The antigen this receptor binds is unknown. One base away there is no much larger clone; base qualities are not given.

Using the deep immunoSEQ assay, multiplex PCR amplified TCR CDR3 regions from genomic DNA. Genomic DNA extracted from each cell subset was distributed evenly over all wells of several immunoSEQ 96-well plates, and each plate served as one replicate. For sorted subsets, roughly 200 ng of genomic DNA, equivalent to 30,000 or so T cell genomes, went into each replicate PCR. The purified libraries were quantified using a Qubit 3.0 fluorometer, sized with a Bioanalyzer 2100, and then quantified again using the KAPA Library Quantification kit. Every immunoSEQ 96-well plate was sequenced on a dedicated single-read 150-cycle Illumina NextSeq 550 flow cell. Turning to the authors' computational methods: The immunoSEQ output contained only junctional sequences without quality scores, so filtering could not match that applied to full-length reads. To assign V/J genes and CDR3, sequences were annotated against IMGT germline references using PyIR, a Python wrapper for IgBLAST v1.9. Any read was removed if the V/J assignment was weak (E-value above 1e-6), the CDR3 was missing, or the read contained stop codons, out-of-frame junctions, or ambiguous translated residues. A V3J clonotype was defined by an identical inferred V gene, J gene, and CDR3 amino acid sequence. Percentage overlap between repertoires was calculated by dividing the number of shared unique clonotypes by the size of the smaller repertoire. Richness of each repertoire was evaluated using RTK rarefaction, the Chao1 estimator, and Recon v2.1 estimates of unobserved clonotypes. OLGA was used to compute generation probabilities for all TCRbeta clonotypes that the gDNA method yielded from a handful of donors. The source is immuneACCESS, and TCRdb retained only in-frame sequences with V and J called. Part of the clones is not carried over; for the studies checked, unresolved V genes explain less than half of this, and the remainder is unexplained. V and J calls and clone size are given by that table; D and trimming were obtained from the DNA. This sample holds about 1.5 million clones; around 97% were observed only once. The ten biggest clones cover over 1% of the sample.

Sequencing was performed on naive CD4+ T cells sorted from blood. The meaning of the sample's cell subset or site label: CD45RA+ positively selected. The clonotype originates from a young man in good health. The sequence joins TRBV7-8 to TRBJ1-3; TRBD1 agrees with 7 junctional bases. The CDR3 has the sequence CASSLDIQGRNTIYF. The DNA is TGTGCCAGCAGCTTGGACATACAGGGGAGAAACACCATATATTTT.